These 12 T cell receptor beta chains were all obtained from the same sample, sequenced in a study of cytomegalovirus exposure and HLA in healthy donors. Using immunoSEQ multiplex PCR, the repertoire was profiled, and TCRdb retains in-frame clones only, with some absent. The sample shows roughly 150,000 clones, 88% of them seen only once. Sequences were obtained from PBMCs. These TCRs come from a man in his late teens or twenties in good health and CMV-seronegative.

The gene calls are TRBV9 and TRBJ2-5; 7 nucleotides align to TRBD1. The CDR3 is 14 amino acids. Germline values: CDR1 SGDLS, CDR2 YYNGEE. The J segment lost 1 base and the V segment lost 4 bases, leaving 4 bases of the junction unmatched. CDR3: CASSPWDSQETQYF. The CDR3 bases are TGTGCCAGCAGCCCCTGGGACAGCCAAGAGACCCAGTACTTC.

V and J are TRBV27 and TRBJ2-4; D not resolved. The V end lost 4 bases, the J end lost 8 bases, and 12 bases lay between the germline ends. Looked up from germline, CDR1 is MNHEY and CDR2 is SMNVEV (reference sequence). The CDR3 is made up of 13 amino acids. This chain's CDR3 is CASSSPVADIQYF. CDR3 nucleotides: TGTGCCAGCAGTTCTCCAGTTGCTGACATTCAGTACTTC.

This rearrangement joins TRBV5-4 to TRBJ1-4, with D possibly matching TRBD1 (5 bases). Trimming cost V 4 bases and J 5 bases, with 18 bases left between them. CDR1 SGHNT and CDR2 YYREEE come from the germline V gene (reference sequence). This CDR3 region has 16 residues. CDR3 loop: CASSAMRDRTNEKLFF. As DNA, the CDR3 is TGTGCCAGCAGCGCGATGAGAGACAGAACAAATGAAAAACTGTTTTTT.

This chain joins TRBV5-1 and TRBJ2-5, with no clear D. The V gene lost 1 base and the J gene lost 0 bases, with 13 bases spanning the gap. This CDR3 comprises 16 residues. Germline V gene lookup returns CDR1 SGHRS and CDR2 YFSETQ. The CDR3 DNA reads as TGCGCCAGCAGCTTGTATACTACCAACCACCAAGAGACCCAGTACTTC. Amino acid sequence: CASSLYTTNHQETQYF.

The V gene is TRBV7-8, the J gene TRBJ1-4; D perhaps matches TRBD1 (5 bases). V was clipped by 2 bases and J by 8 bases, with 18 bases between them. Germline-derived CDR1 and CDR2 are SGHVS and FQNEAQ. The CDR3 spans 16 residues. For the CDR3, the DNA is TGTGCCAGCAGCTTATTCAGGGTTCAGGGTAGAGAAAAACTGTTTTTT. Its protein product is CASSLFRVQGREKLFF.

This chain joins TRBV4-3 and TRBJ2-7, with 9 bases lining up with TRBD2. CDR3 size: 15 residues. Germline assignment: CDR1 LGHNA and CDR2 YSLEER. J lost 4 bases, V lost 1 base, and 5 bases had no gene match. The CDR3 loop reads CASSQVAGVAYEQYF. Here the CDR3 DNA reads TGCGCCAGCAGCCAAGTAGCGGGAGTAGCTTACGAGCAGTACTTC.

Here the CDR3 reads CASSRGRIEQTQYF. CDR3 coding DNA: TGTGCCAGCAGCCGCGGGAGGATCGAACAGACCCAGTACTTC. The rearrangement links TRBV7-8 to TRBJ2-5, with 8 positions matching TRBD2. From germline, CDR1 is SGHVS and CDR2 FQNEAQ. V was clipped by 5 bases and J by 6 bases; unmatched bases: 8. This CDR3 comprises 14 residues.

J is TRBJ1-2 and V is TRBV5-1, with D perhaps TRBD1 (5 bases). Germline V CDR1 and CDR2: SGHRS, YFSETQ. V lost 3 bases to trimming and J lost 4 bases, with 10 bases between them. The CDR3 consists of 13 residues. CDR3 DNA: TGCGCCAGCAGCTGGGCCGGGGGCTATGGCTACACCTTC. Encoded protein: CASSWAGGYGYTF.

The gene calls are TRBV30 and TRBJ2-3; a possible D gene is TRBD1 (5 bases). Trimming removed 0 bases at V and 6 bases at J, with 16 bases between. Per germline, CDR1 GTSNPN and CDR2 SVGIG (reference sequence). CDR3 length: 15 amino acids. CDR3 sequence: CAWSVSRQGADTQYF. In DNA, the CDR3 is TGTGCCTGGAGTGTATCTCGGCAGGGTGCCGATACGCAGTATTTT.

J is TRBJ2-7 and V is TRBV11-2; 12 bases agree with TRBD2. The J segment lost 4 bases and the V segment lost 5 bases, leaving 9 bases of the junction unmatched. The CDR3 covers 16 residues. Germline CDR1 and CDR2: SGHAT and FQNNGV. The CDR3 reads CASSQPLAGGIYEQYF. The CDR3 DNA sequence: TGTGCCAGCAGCCAACCACTAGCGGGAGGCATATACGAGCAGTACTTC.

The chain combines TRBV5-8 with TRBJ1-4, with 7 positions matching TRBD1. This CDR3 comprises 19 residues. J lost 7 bases, V lost 4 bases, and 22 bases had no gene match. Germline CDR1 SGHTS, CDR2 YDEGEE. The CDR3 region is CASSAYRDSLRDGAEKLFF. CDR3 in DNA: TGTGCCAGCAGCGCATACCGGGACAGCCTAAGGGATGGGGCTGAAAAACTGTTTTTT.

This sequence joins TRBV4-1 and TRBJ2-7; 10 positions match TRBD1. V was clipped by 0 bases and J by 1 base; unmatched bases: 3. The germline gives CDR1 MGHRA, CDR2 YSYEKL. The length of the CDR3 is 16 residues. Here the CDR3 DNA reads TGCGCCAGCAGCCAAGATATGGGACAGGGGTCCTACGAGCAGTACTTC. It is translated as CASSQDMGQGSYEQYF.